Sequencing of this T cell receptor (beta chain) was carried out in a study of blood T cell repertoires in COVID-19. The protocol was immunoSEQ multiplex PCR, while the TCRdb copy is restricted to in-frame clones and leaves out a portion. The sample carries 300,000 to 450,000 clones, about 85% recorded once. CDR3 length: 14 amino acids. V was shortened by 9 bases and J by 8 bases, with 22 bases between the two germline ends. Germline V CDR1 and CDR2: MNHNY, SVGAGI (reference sequence). The clonotype comes from a woman under 30 with acute or convalescent COVID-19. The chain is built from TRBV6-6 and TRBJ1-2; D perhaps matches TRBD1 (5 bases). The sequencing sample was made of peripheral blood. The CDR3: CASLPGPGSEGYTF. CDR3 coding DNA: TGTGCCAGTTTACCGGGCCCAGGGTCTGAGGGCTACACCTTC.